This record concerns one T cell receptor beta chain sequence. Its matching antigen is unknown. The V gene's germline CDR1 is MGHRA and CDR2 YSYEKL. After removal of 0 bases from V and 4 bases from J, the junction contained 8 bases not matched to a gene. This CDR3 has 16 amino acids. Amplification used 60 Vbeta primers and 13 Jbeta primers. Generated by immunoSEQ multiplex PCR, the TCRdb table keeps only in-frame clones and is missing some. Here the sample spans about 38,000 clones, around 86% being singletons. These data originate in a study of cytomegalovirus exposure and HLA in healthy donors. For the study at large: About 84% of approximately 400 genotyped donors fell in the Caucasian-associated ancestry cluster.

Study conclusions and caveats: CMV serostatus stood as the only immune exposure information on hand. Most sequenced TCRs were rare (though some public TCRs occurred in many donors).

The source is a woman aged 40 to 50 in good health and CMV-seropositive. The sample comprised PBMCs. The chain is built from TRBV4-1 and TRBJ2-5, with 7 bases aligning to TRBD2. CDR3 nucleotide sequence: TGCGCCAGCAGCCAAGAGGGAGGGGAGGTAGGAGAGACCCAGTACTTC. Protein product: CASSQEGGEVGETQYF.